This T cell receptor (beta chain) was obtained from a study of CD8+ T cells in alopecia areata. Overall study context: Treated patients took oral tofacitinib at 5 to 10 mg twice daily. The tofacitinib course ran for 6 to 18 months and was followed by 6 months off drug.

The CDR3 has 15 amino acids. Germline trimming cut 7 bases from V and 3 bases from J; bases unmatched to any gene: 12. Germline V gene data show CDR1 as SQVTM and CDR2 as ANQGSEA. Sequencing relied on a cDNA template that was reverse transcribed from extracted RNA. Only in-frame clones appear in the TCRdb table, and some are missing; sequencing was by immunoSEQ multiplex PCR. This sample carries about 200,000 clones, 64% of them seen once, and the ten largest clones take roughly 4.2%. Treatment of the sample: oral pan-JAK inhibitor, 5-10 mg twice daily. PBMCs provided sorted CD4+ and CD8+ T cells. The receptor's source is a human donor with alopecia areata. The sequenced sample was CD4+ T cells sorted from blood, obtained at week 4, from a patient treated with tofacitinib. The chain carries TRBV29-1 and TRBJ1-2, with TRBD1 matching 9 bases. Here the CDR3 reads CSGLARTGEDYGYTF. The CDR3, as DNA: TGCAGCGGCCTAGCCCGGACAGGGGAGGACTATGGCTACACCTTC.